Below are 30 T cell receptor beta chains sequenced from a single sample in a study of identical twins. From the 5' RACE reads, TCRdb called clonotypes with MiXCR, one entry per CDR3 protein. The table includes approximately 470,000 distinct CDR3 sequences, more than 13% detected once. The data also belong to a second study, concerning yellow fever vaccine responses in identical twins.

What was sequenced was CD4+ T cells sorted from blood. These receptors were collected from a woman between 18 and 29 years old in good health.

The rearrangement uses TRBV28 and TRBJ2-7; D is uncertain. Germline CDR1 reads MDHEN; CDR2 reads SYDVKM. V shed 5 bases and J shed 6 bases, with 14 bases lying between them. CDR3 length: 13 amino acids. DNA of the CDR3: TGTGCCAGCAGTACCATACAGAGAAGCGAGCAGTACTTC. It yields the protein CASSTIQRSEQYF.

The gene calls are TRBV28 and TRBJ2-4, with a possible D match to TRBD2 (6 bases). Germline V gives CDR1 MDHEN, CDR2 SYDVKM. The CDR3 is 13 residues long. V was clipped by 6 bases and J by 5 bases, with 11 bases between them. CDR3 sequence reads: CASSRWGENIQYF. The CDR3 DNA sequence: TGTGCCAGCAGCCGTTGGGGGGAAAACATTCAGTACTTC.

The chain combines TRBV20-1 with TRBJ2-1; 7 bases are a match to TRBD1. The ends lost 8 bases at V and 3 bases at J; junction bases unmatched: 7. In germline, CDR1 is DFQATT, CDR2 SNEGSKA (reference sequence). The CDR3 contains 13 residues. This CDR3 is CSPQGDVYNEQFF. CDR3 DNA: TGCAGTCCTCAGGGGGATGTCTACAATGAGCAGTTCTTC.

The J gene is TRBJ1-1, the V gene TRBV20-1; TRBD1 matches 9 bases. The CDR3 runs 12 residues. CDR1 DFQATT and CDR2 SNEGSKA come from the germline V gene (reference sequence). Trimming took 5 bases from V and 9 from J; bases not matched to a gene: 7. CDR3 DNA sequence: TGCAGTGCTCATTTACAGGGGGCGCAAGCTTTCTTT. It is translated as CSAHLQGAQAFF.

A few counts support this clonotype. The V gene is TRBV7-9, the J gene TRBJ2-7, with 10 bases fitting TRBD2. The CDR3 length is 18 residues. V lost 4 bases, J lost 3 bases, and 15 bases stayed unmatched. CDR1 and CDR2 (germline): SEHNR, FQNEAQ (reference sequence). Here the CDR3 reads CASSSSGARTSGNYEQYF. In DNA form, the CDR3 reads TGTGCCAGCAGCTCTTCGGGAGCTCGGACTAGCGGAAACTACGAGCAGTACTTC.

J is TRBJ2-5 and V is TRBV7-9, with a tentative D call TRBD2 (6 bases). CDR3 size: 14 residues. Germline V gene data show CDR1 as SEHNR and CDR2 as FQNEAQ (reference sequence). Trimming took 0 bases from V and 9 from J, leaving 14 bases between them. The CDR3 spells CASSLAAGRLAQYF. Written as DNA, the CDR3 is TGTGCCAGCAGCTTAGCGGCAGGTCGACTAGCCCAGTACTTC.

V and J are TRBV20-1 and TRBJ2-5; 12 bases line up with TRBD1. V lost 3 bases to trimming and J lost 5 bases; unmatched junction nucleotides: 10. Germline V gene data show CDR1 as DFQATT and CDR2 as SNEGSKA (reference sequence). The CDR3 spans 16 residues. The CDR3 DNA reads TGCAGTGCTAGGGGACAGGGGGCAGAAAAAGTGGAGACCCAGTACTTC. This translates into CSARGQGAEKVETQYF.

This clonotype was detected only a few times. The chain couples TRBV7-8 to TRBJ2-5; possibly TRBD2 for D (5 bases). The germline V gene has CDR1 SGHVS and CDR2 FQNEAQ. CDR3 size: 14 residues. Trimming shortened V by 5 bases and J by 5 bases, and 15 bases separated the two germline ends. DNA of the CDR3: TGTGCCAGCAGCCTCGGGGTCCGCGGGGAGACCCAGTACTTC. This encodes CASSLGVRGETQYF.

The chain links TRBV7-2 to TRBJ2-5, with 10 bases lining up with TRBD2. This CDR3 is 16 amino acids long. The germline gives CDR1 SGHTA, CDR2 FQGNSA. With V trimmed by 1 base and J by 6 bases, 8 bases remained unmatched. CDR3 sequence: CASSLEVRTSGQTQYF. The CDR3 region has the DNA TGTGCCAGCAGCTTAGAGGTCAGGACTAGCGGACAGACCCAGTACTTC.

This clonotype has a count of ten or more. The rearrangement uses TRBV12-3 or TRBV12-4 and TRBJ2-5, with 12 bases identical to TRBD2. CDR3 length: 14 residues. Trimming took 4 bases from V and 12 from J; bases not matched to a gene: 9. DNA for the CDR3: TGTGCCAGCAGTTACGCGCTAGCGGGAGGGCAGGAGTACTTC. Translated, it gives CASSYALAGGQEYF.

This clonotype was recorded a few times. This chain links TRBV12-5 with TRBJ2-5; 10 bases align to TRBD1. V dropped 7 bases and J dropped 5; count of bases not matched to a gene: 7. The CDR3 is made up of 14 amino acids. Germline CDR1 reads LGHNT; CDR2 reads FRNRAP. The CDR3 region is CASASTGGYETQYF. CDR3 nucleotides: TGTGCTAGTGCCTCGACAGGGGGCTACGAGACCCAGTACTTC.

This chain connects TRBV5-4 to TRBJ2-7; possibly TRBD2 for D (6 bases). The germline V gene has CDR1 SGHNT and CDR2 YYREEE (reference sequence). CDR3 size: 15 residues. V was clipped by 5 bases and J by 0 bases, with 15 bases between them. CDR3 residues: CASSRSGPPSYEQYF. DNA for the CDR3: TGTGCCAGCAGTCGTAGCGGTCCTCCCTCCTACGAGCAGTACTTC.

This clonotype was picked up a small number of times. The rearrangement joins TRBV5-1 to TRBJ2-7; 12 bases are a match to TRBD2. Germline trimming cut 3 bases from V and 1 base from J; bases unmatched to any gene: 2. Germline V gene lookup returns CDR1 SGHRS and CDR2 YFSETQ. The CDR3 has 15 amino acids. The CDR3 loop reads CASSSGTSGSYEQYF. CDR3 nucleotide sequence: TGCGCCAGCAGCTCCGGGACTAGCGGGTCCTACGAGCAGTACTTC.

J is TRBJ2-5 and V is TRBV7-8; 8 bases align to TRBD2. Germline V gives CDR1 SGHVS, CDR2 FQNEAQ. Trimming cost V 1 base and J 0 bases; bases outside gene matches: 13. This CDR3 comprises 19 residues. This chain's CDR3 is CASSLGVVRVAGNQETQYF. DNA of the CDR3: TGTGCCAGCAGCTTAGGGGTCGTCAGGGTAGCGGGGAACCAAGAGACCCAGTACTTC.

This clonotype was detected a few times. The chain combines TRBV20-1 with TRBJ2-7; D ambiguous. V lost 4 bases, J lost 7 bases, and 11 bases lay in between. This CDR3 is built from 11 residues. Germline values: CDR1 DFQATT, CDR2 SNEGSKA (reference sequence). The CDR3 DNA follows: TGCAGTGCTAATCTGGTATCGGAGCAGTACTTC. Encoded protein: CSANLVSEQYF.

This clonotype has more than one count but fewer than ten. The chain has TRBV10-3 and TRBJ2-7, with D hard to call. The CDR3 has 14 residues. Germline values: CDR1 ENHRY, CDR2 SYGVKD. V lost 3 bases and J 0 bases, leaving 9 bases between the germline ends. CDR3 DNA sequence: TGTGCCATCAGTGATATATATAGCTCCTACGAGCAGTACTTC. It yields the protein CAISDIYSSYEQYF.

The chain is built from TRBV20-1 and TRBJ2-4; TRBD2 matches 7 bases. Losses at the gene ends were 6 bases for V and 4 bases for J; bases not matched to a gene: 15. Looked up from germline, CDR1 is DFQATT and CDR2 is SNEGSKA (reference sequence). CDR3 length: 16 amino acids. The CDR3 region is CSAPPGPASGKNIQYF. The CDR3, as DNA: TGCAGTGCGCCCCCCGGGCCTGCTAGCGGAAAAAACATTCAGTACTTC.

The J gene is TRBJ2-7, the V gene TRBV7-2; TRBD1 matches 7 bases. V shed 5 bases, J shed 6 bases, and the junction held 7 bases outside the gene matches. This CDR3 spans 13 amino acids. Looked up from germline, CDR1 is SGHTA and CDR2 is FQGNSA. CDR3 coding DNA: TGTGCCAGCAGCAGGACAGGCTGCTGCGAGCAGTACTTC. Encoded protein: CASSRTGCCEQYF. The variable domain in full, completed from reference TRBV7-2 and TRBJ2-7, reads GAGVSQSPSNKVTEKGKDVELRCDPISGHTALYWYRQSLGQGLEFLIYFQGNSAPDKSGLPSDRFSAERTGGSVSTLTIQRTQQEDSAVYLCASSRTGCCEQYFGPGTRLTVT.

This clonotype was detected ten times or more. V is TRBV12-3 or TRBV12-4 and J is TRBJ2-3, with D tentatively TRBD1 (5 bases). The germline V and J ends were trimmed by 5 bases and 0 bases, with 12 bases remaining between them. CDR3 length equals 15 residues. The CDR3 DNA reads as TGTGCCAGCAGTCGGTGGACATCTAGCACAGATACGCAGTATTTT. This sequence encodes CASSRWTSSTDTQYF.

This clonotype was found a few times. This chain links TRBV19 with TRBJ2-1; D may be TRBD1 or TRBD2 (5 bases each). The CDR3 has 16 residues. Trimming cost V 2 bases and J 2 bases, with 13 bases left between them. CDR1 and CDR2 (germline): LNHDA, SQIVND (reference sequence). The CDR3 reads CASSIPGDGAYNEQFF. Written as DNA, the CDR3 is TGTGCCAGTAGTATACCCGGGGACGGGGCCTACAATGAGCAGTTCTTC.

This chain connects TRBV14 to TRBJ2-3; the D gene is possibly TRBD2 (6 bases). The germline gives CDR1 SGHDN, CDR2 FVKESK. The CDR3 covers 16 residues. V dropped 2 bases and J dropped 2 bases, with 14 bases sitting between them. The CDR3 DNA is TGTGCCAGCAGCCAATTATTGCGGGGCAACACAGATACGCAGTATTTT. Encoded protein: CASSQLLRGNTDTQYF.

This clonotype came up a few times. CDR3 loop: CATSRKHGGELFF. The DNA of the CDR3 is TGTGCCACCAGCAGGAAGCATGGCGGGGAGCTGTTTTTT. The chain combines TRBV15 with TRBJ2-2; no clear D. The CDR3 runs to 13 residues. The V and J ends lost 3 bases and 7 bases respectively, with 9 bases between them. From germline, CDR1 is LNHNV and CDR2 YYDKDF (reference sequence).

The chain is built from TRBV3-1 and TRBJ2-7; 7 bases agree with TRBD2. CDR1 is LGHDT and CDR2 is YNNKEL in the germline V gene (reference sequence). Trimming removed 3 bases from V and 6 bases from J; junction bases left unmatched: 5. The CDR3 is 13 amino acids. Written as DNA, the CDR3 is TGTGCCAGCAGCCAGAGACTAGCCCGCGAGCAGTACTTC. Protein product: CASSQRLAREQYF.

This clonotype was seen at least ten times. The gene calls are TRBV5-1 and TRBJ2-1; tentative D call: TRBD2 (6 bases). Germline V CDR1 and CDR2: SGHRS, YFSETQ. The CDR3 extends over 15 amino acids. Trimming took off 3 bases at V and 0 bases at J, with 10 bases between the two ends. CDR3 bases: TGCGCCAGCAGCTCACTCGGGGGCTCCTACAATGAGCAGTTCTTC. As protein: CASSSLGGSYNEQFF.

This clonotype was seen more than once but under ten times. The CDR3 region has the DNA TGTGCCAGCCAAGGGGAAGGACAGCCCCAGCATTTT. Translating gives CASQGEGQPQHF. The chain combines TRBV28 with TRBJ1-5; TRBD1 is a possible D gene (5 bases). The CDR3 consists of 12 residues. V was trimmed by 8 bases and J by 7 bases, leaving 12 bases between them. Germline V gene data show CDR1 as MDHEN and CDR2 as SYDVKM.

This clonotype was detected once. V is TRBV6-5 and J is TRBJ2-7; D is possibly TRBD1 (6 bases). Trimming removed 2 bases at V and 3 bases at J, with 11 bases between. Germline CDR1 and CDR2: MNHEY and SVGAGI. The CDR3 is made up of 14 amino acids. The CDR3 is CASSYPNRDYEQYF. The DNA of the CDR3 is TGTGCCAGCAGTTACCCTAACAGGGACTACGAGCAGTACTTC.

The J gene is TRBJ1-6, the V gene TRBV29-1, with D unresolved. With 4 bases removed from V and 5 bases from J, the gap between germline ends came to 9 bases. The CDR3 has 13 residues. From germline, CDR1 is SQVTM and CDR2 ANQGSEA. CDR3 nucleotide sequence: TGCAGCGTTGTAGTGCAAGATAATTCACCCCTCCACTTT. Translated, it gives CSVVVQDNSPLHF.

This clonotype was found a few times. J is TRBJ2-5 and V is TRBV12-3 or TRBV12-4; 7 bases agree with TRBD1. With 6 bases clipped from V and 5 bases from J, the junction kept 6 bases outside the gene matches. The CDR3 runs 13 residues. The CDR3 reads CASRPTGVETQYF. The CDR3 DNA is TGTGCCAGCAGACCAACAGGGGTGGAGACCCAGTACTTC.

The chain couples TRBV9 to TRBJ2-7; D uncertain. V was shortened by 3 bases and J by 3 bases, with 10 bases between the two germline ends. The germline V gene encodes CDR1 SGDLS and CDR2 YYNGEE. This CDR3 is built from 13 residues. The CDR3 loop is CASSGITDYEQYF. Here the CDR3 DNA reads TGTGCCAGCAGCGGCATAACCGACTACGAGCAGTACTTC.

The chain carries TRBV29-1 and TRBJ1-2; unclear D gene. V lost 0 bases and J lost 5, with 13 bases in between. The germline V gene encodes CDR1 SQVTM and CDR2 ANQGSEA. The CDR3 consists of 14 residues. The CDR3: CSVEDVGTPYGYTF. For the CDR3, the DNA is TGCAGCGTTGAAGATGTCGGTACCCCTTATGGCTACACCTTC.